This TCR beta chain appears in the sequencing data of a study of shared clonotypes between healthy human individuals. Findings and caveats of the study: Collection of samples was limited to blood; tissue repertoires likely differ. The expectation was that sequencing depth would affect clonotype sharing among donors.

Of note for this clone: Its target is not known.

Assay used: immunoSEQ multiplex PCR; TCRdb lists only in-frame clones, some missing. Of approximately 460,000 clones listed, roughly three quarters were seen once; the top ten hold about 12%. CDR1 SGHRS and CDR2 YFSETQ come from the germline V gene. Trimming cost V 4 bases and J 7 bases; bases outside gene matches: 10. The CDR3 spans 15 residues. The clonotype was recovered from a woman aged 40 to 50 in good health. Some clones in this sample may be carry-over from other donors' samples. The sample was PBMCs. V usage is TRBV5-1 and J usage is TRBJ2-1, with 8 bases identical to TRBD2. In nucleotides, the CDR3 is TGCGCCAGCAGCCCTACTAGCGTAGCGGGGAATGAGCAGTTCTTC. It yields the protein CASSPTSVAGNEQFF.